This TCR beta chain comes out of a study of cytomegalovirus exposure and HLA in healthy donors. Study-wide context: The 120 or so validation repertoires were produced on the same platform as the 720 or so repertoires of the first cohort. This was reported in a later analysis. The study's findings and limits: Cytomegalovirus-associated TCR beta chains were listed, numbering under 200. Most TCR sequences were seen very rarely across donors, but some public TCRs occurred in many.

The CDR3 is 15 residues long. The trim removed 2 bases at V and 5 bases at J, leaving 4 bases unmatched. Germline CDR1 MNHEY, CDR2 SVGAGI. Measured with immunoSEQ multiplex PCR; TCRdb has only the in-frame clones, and not every one. Here the sample spans roughly 150,000 clones, around nine tenths being singletons. As concerns this clone: Its antigen is still unknown.

The source of this sequence is a man younger than 35 in good health and CMV-seronegative. The chain carries TRBV6-5 and TRBJ2-2; 8 bases align to TRBD1. The sequencing sample was made of PBMCs. As DNA, the CDR3 is TGTGCCAGCAGTTACACACGGACAGGGACCGGGGAGCTGTTTTTT. Protein product: CASSYTRTGTGELFF.